This T cell receptor beta chain was sequenced in a study of OX40 agonist ivuxolimab in advanced cancers. Study in general: Enrollees could have had prior anti-PD-1, anti-PD-L1 or anti-CTLA-4 therapy, which more than 30% had received. Study results and caveats: CD8+ T cells showed, on average, more clonal expansion than CD4+ cells. Also showing low normalized T-cell clonal expansion were some of the nonresponders.

V lost 2 bases and J lost 6, with 8 bases in between. CDR1 is MNHEY and CDR2 is SVGAGI in the germline V gene. The CDR3 loop spans 13 amino acids. This clone rates as medium-sized. Its cognate antigen is unknown. Profiled with immunoSEQ multiplex PCR; TCRdb holds only in-frame clones, not every one. The table includes more than 15,000 clones, around 80% detected once. This TCR was recovered from an adult with an advanced solid tumor such as melanoma, head and neck, liver or kidney cancer. This rearrangement joins TRBV6-5 to TRBJ2-1, with D hard to call. Sequenced material: CD4+ or CD8+ T cells sorted from blood, taken in a trial of the OX40 agonist ivuxolimab. The CDR3, as DNA: TGTGCCAGCAGTTACGCGAAGGGCAATGAGCAGTTCTTC. This encodes CASSYAKGNEQFF.